The entry that follows covers one T cell receptor (beta chain) sequence. The antigen remains undetermined. The record originates from a study of tumor-infiltrating lymphocytes in primary liver carcinoma. Across the whole study: Samples had roughly 3.65 to 7.5 million productive TCRbeta reads, comparable between tissue types.

Total RNA and DNA came together from approximately 20-30 mg of bulk tissue without cell sorting. HBV chronically infected the treatment-naive patients. The input was around 530 ng total RNA; TCR beta cDNA was made from it with a constant-region primer. Researchers made the TCR beta libraries by running three nested multiplex PCR rounds with slightly modified ARM-PCR. Each of the first two PCR rounds ran around 10 cycles with TRBV1-TRBV30 forward and C-beta reverse primers. Each CDR3 protein is one row after TCRdb ran MiXCR on the multiplex PCR reads. The sample has 99,000 or so distinct CDR3 sequences; around 63% are singletons. V was pared by 7 bases and J by 7 bases, with 19 bases between. Germline V lookup: CDR1 SEHNR, CDR2 FQNEAQ (reference sequence). The CDR3 contains 14 residues. Study conclusions and caveats: Tumor specimens were characterized by a significantly higher top-250-clone fraction than blood (p = 0.039). The study found tumor-adjacent and tumor-blood pairs overlapped less than tumor region pairs.

This rearrangement joins TRBV7-9 to TRBJ2-5; D is possibly TRBD2 (7 bases). Sequences were obtained from liver tumor tissue from sampling region 5. Subset defined: tumor region T5, tumor centre. The clonotype was recovered from a woman aged 60-75 years with primary liver carcinoma and hepatitis B virus infection. This chain's CDR3 is CASNSVGGPGTQYF. The CDR3 DNA reads TGTGCCAGCAACTCAGTGGGGGGGCCGGGGACCCAGTACTTC.